A single sample gave rise to the 28 T cell receptor beta chains below, sequenced in a study of a mutant IDH1 vaccine in newly diagnosed glioma. The time point is: week 35, safety follow-up. The study gave 300 ug of mutant IDH1 20-mer peptide per vaccine dose, with topical imiquimod. The data were produced by immunoSEQ multiplex PCR, yet TCRdb's version contains in-frame clones alone and is incomplete. The repertoire includes tens of thousands of clones, approximately 80% of them detected once, and about 4.1% sits in the top ten. These receptors have no identified antigens. The specimen comprised PBMCs, sampled from a glioma patient whose treatment included an IDH1 peptide vaccine. These receptors were collected from a man younger than 40 with glioma.

This clone was seen a single time. This chain joins TRBV28 and TRBJ2-3; D call uncertain. V gave up 6 bases and J gave up 4 bases, with 26 bases separating them. The CDR3 has 18 amino acids. Germline loops: CDR1 MDHEN, CDR2 SYDVKM. The CDR3 here is CASSSPIGRPGYSDTQYF. For the CDR3, the DNA is TGTGCCAGCAGCTCTCCAATCGGGCGGCCGGGCTACTCAGATACGCAGTATTTT.

V is TRBV7-9 and J is TRBJ1-2; D is perhaps TRBD1 (6 bases). The germline V gene has CDR1 SEHNR and CDR2 FQNEAQ (reference sequence). The CDR3 runs 18 residues. V lost 0 bases and J lost 1, with 18 bases in between. Written as DNA, the CDR3 is TGTGCCAGCAGCTTAGCCGGTCCCGGCAGGGGATTTAACTATGGCTACACCTTC. Its translation: CASSLAGPGRGFNYGYTF.

This chain joins TRBV4-1 and TRBJ2-7, with D perhaps TRBD2 (5 bases). V lost 0 bases and J 0 bases, leaving 12 bases between the germline ends. Germline V lookup: CDR1 MGHRA, CDR2 YSYEKL. The CDR3 runs 16 residues. CDR3 sequence reads: CASSQDRERASYEQYF. The CDR3 nucleotides read TGCGCCAGCAGCCAAGATCGGGAACGTGCCTCCTACGAGCAGTACTTC.

This chain joins TRBV4-1 and TRBJ2-1, with no clear D. V was trimmed by 6 bases and J by 5 bases, leaving 17 bases between them. CDR3 length: 15 amino acids. Germline assignment: CDR1 MGHRA and CDR2 YSYEKL. As DNA, the CDR3 is TGCGCCAGCAGACCTACTGGACCCGTTGACAATGAGCAGTTCTTC. Amino acids: CASRPTGPVDNEQFF.

The V gene is TRBV5-1, the J gene TRBJ1-1; a weak D match, TRBD1 (6 bases). The CDR3 has 15 residues. Per germline, CDR1 SGHRS and CDR2 YFSETQ. Trimming took 1 base from V and 1 from J, leaving 11 bases between them. The CDR3 DNA follows: TGCGCCAGCAGCTTGTCCGCAGGGGCGAACACTGAAGCTTTCTTT. Its translation is CASSLSAGANTEAFF.

The CDR3 sequence is CASSLGVVFLGESNQPQHF. In nucleotides, the CDR3 is TGTGCCAGCAGCTTGGGGGTAGTTTTCTTGGGGGAAAGCAATCAGCCCCAGCATTTT. The chain employs TRBV5-5 and TRBJ1-5, with D perhaps TRBD1 (5 bases). The CDR3 consists of 19 residues. The V gene lost 0 bases and the J gene lost 1 base, with 20 bases spanning the gap. CDR1 SGHKS and CDR2 YYEKEE come from the germline V gene (reference sequence). The full variable domain, rest sourced from reference TRBV5-5 and TRBJ1-5, is DAGVTQSPTHLIKTRGQQVTLRCSPISGHKSVSWYQQVLGQGPQFIFQYYEKEERGRGNFPDRFSARQFPNYSSELNVNALLLGDSALYLCASSLGVVFLGESNQPQHFGDGTRLSIL.

About this clone: The sample contains more than one DNA sequence encoding this CDR3. V usage is TRBV5-1 and J usage is TRBJ2-2, with D uncertain. Germline CDR1 reads SGHRS; CDR2 reads YFSETQ. V was cut by 0 bases and J by 6 bases, with 0 bases left in between. CDR3 length: 11 amino acids. The CDR3 nucleotides read TGCGCCAGCAGCTTGGCCGGGGAGCTGTTTTTT. This translates into CASSLAGELFF. Drawing the rest from reference TRBV5-1 and TRBJ2-2, the complete variable domain is KAGVTQTPRYLIKTRGQQVTLSCSPISGHRSVSWYQQTPGQGLQFLFEYFSETQRNKGNFPGRFSGRQFSNSRSEMNVSTLELGDSALYLCASSLAGELFFGEGSRLTVL.

The genes are TRBV7-2 and TRBJ1-2; no definite D call. There are 16 residues in the CDR3. Per germline, CDR1 SGHTA and CDR2 FQGNSA. The germline V and J ends were trimmed by 1 base and 0 bases, with 12 bases remaining between them. The DNA for the CDR3 is TGTGCCAGCAGCTTAGTTCCCTCCCCGGCTAACTATGGCTACACCTTC. Protein sequence: CASSLVPSPANYGYTF.

V is TRBV6-5 and J is TRBJ2-7; tentative D call: TRBD2 (6 bases). The CDR3 extends over 16 amino acids. The V gene's germline CDR1 is MNHEY and CDR2 SVGAGI. Trimming took 2 bases from V and 2 from J, leaving 16 bases between them. CDR3 region: CASSYLTGTVPYEQYF. CDR3 nucleotides: TGTGCCAGCAGTTACCTAACCGGGACTGTCCCCTACGAGCAGTACTTC.

V gene TRBV5-1 combines with J gene TRBJ2-1, with 7 bases identical to TRBD2. Per germline, CDR1 SGHRS and CDR2 YFSETQ. The CDR3 has 15 residues. J gave up 11 bases and V 3 bases, and 14 bases lay outside the gene matches. The CDR3 sequence: CASSSTGLNNDKQFF. The CDR3 DNA is TGCGCCAGCAGCTCGACGGGACTAAACAATGATAAGCAGTTCTTC.

The chain joins TRBV5-6 to TRBJ2-5; the match to TRBD2 covers 9 bases. Matching the DNA end better, TRBJ2-7 makes the J call doubtful. Germline CDR1 SGHDT, CDR2 YYEEEE. The CDR3 has 14 residues. CDR3 nucleotide sequence: TGTGCCAGCAGCTCCTTCCGGACTAGCGACGAGCAGTACTTC. Protein sequence: CASSSFRTSDEQYF.

The chain uses TRBV2 and TRBJ1-1; D not resolved. CDR1 is SNHLY, CDR2 FYNNEI, per germline. The CDR3 contains 12 residues. Trimming stripped 3 bases from V and 11 bases from J, with 13 bases between. CDR3 amino acids: CASSEAGVLAFF. CDR3 bases: TGTGCCAGCAGTGAGGCAGGTGTCCTTGCTTTCTTT.

This chain links TRBV11-2 with TRBJ2-1, with 7 bases matching TRBD2. The CDR3 runs to 15 residues. Per the germline V gene, CDR1 is SGHAT and CDR2 is FQNNGV. V shed 3 bases and J 6 bases; nucleotides not matched to a gene: 8. CDR3 residues: CASSFPQRGGNEQFF. CDR3 in DNA: TGTGCCAGCAGCTTTCCCCAGCGCGGGGGCAATGAGCAGTTCTTC.

The genes are TRBV14 and TRBJ2-2; D remains unclear. V was cut by 0 bases and J by 6 bases, with 14 bases left in between. The germline V gene has CDR1 SGHDN and CDR2 FVKESK. The CDR3 sequence is 16 residues long. The CDR3 sequence: CASSQDRPTTPGELFF. The CDR3 coding sequence is TGTGCCAGCAGCCAAGATAGGCCTACTACCCCCGGGGAGCTGTTTTTT. The full variable domain, completed using reference TRBV14 and TRBJ2-2, is EAGVTQFPSHSVIEKGQTVTLRCDPISGHDNLYWYRRVMGKEIKFLLHFVKESKQDESGMPNNRFLAERTGGTYSTLKVQPAELEDSGVYFCASSQDRPTTPGELFFGEGSRLTVL.

The V call is TRBV30, the J call TRBJ1-1, with a tentative D call TRBD1 (6 bases). Germline V gene sequence: CDR1 GTSNPN, CDR2 SVGIG (reference sequence). CDR3 length: 14 residues. Trimming pared 3 bases from V and 3 bases from J, leaving 14 bases between. The CDR3: CAWRGAPSYTEAFF. In nucleotides, the CDR3 is TGTGCCTGGAGGGGGGCCCCGTCGTACACTGAAGCTTTCTTT.

V gene TRBV7-8 combines with J gene TRBJ1-1; TRBD1 matches at 8 bases. This CDR3 region has 14 residues. Per the germline V gene, CDR1 is SGHVS and CDR2 is FQNEAQ. V dropped 4 bases and J dropped 2; count of bases not matched to a gene: 3. CDR3 in amino acids: CASSSGQANTEAFF. In nucleotides, the CDR3 is TGTGCCAGCAGCTCGGGACAGGCCAACACTGAAGCTTTCTTT. The variable domain in full, completed from reference TRBV7-8 and TRBJ1-1, reads GAGVSQSPRYKVAKRGQDVALRCDPISGHVSLFWYQQALGQGPEFLTYFQNEAQLDKSGLPSDRFFAERPEGSVSTLKIQRTQQEDSAVYLCASSSGQANTEAFFGQGTRLTVV.

This clone occurred a few times. The genes are TRBV28 and TRBJ1-2, with D unclear. The germline V gene encodes CDR1 MDHEN and CDR2 SYDVKM. The CDR3 runs 18 residues. V lost 7 bases to trimming and J lost 3 bases, with 27 bases between them. CDR3 sequence: CASTFSGEGWLWDYGYTF. The CDR3 DNA reads as TGTGCCAGCACTTTTAGCGGGGAAGGCTGGCTATGGGACTATGGCTACACCTTC.

This sequence joins TRBV9 and TRBJ2-3; 11 bases fit TRBD2. The CDR3 extends over 16 amino acids. Germline values: CDR1 SGDLS, CDR2 YYNGEE. V dropped 4 bases and J dropped 2; count of bases not matched to a gene: 6. The CDR3 region is CASSRSGGAFTDTQYF. DNA for the CDR3: TGTGCCAGCAGCCGTAGCGGGGGGGCCTTCACAGATACGCAGTATTTT.

This clone was seen only once. This rearrangement joins TRBV4-2 to TRBJ1-4; 8 positions match TRBD1. Trimming removed 1 base from V and 8 bases from J; junction bases left unmatched: 3. The CDR3 is 14 amino acids. The V gene's germline CDR1 is LGHNA and CDR2 YNFKEQ. CDR3 bases: TGTGCCAGCAGCCAAGTGGCAGGGGGCGAAAAACTGTTTTTT. Translated, it gives CASSQVAGGEKLFF.

V is TRBV5-6 and J is TRBJ2-3; D gene uncertain. Germline V gives CDR1 SGHDT, CDR2 YYEEEE. V gave up 3 bases and J gave up 4 bases, with 24 bases separating them. This CDR3 comprises 18 residues. CDR3: CASSYRRSGTPRPDTQYF. The CDR3 DNA sequence: TGTGCCAGCAGCTACAGACGGAGTGGTACACCGAGGCCAGATACGCAGTATTTT.

The chain couples TRBV11-2 to TRBJ1-4; D uncertain. V shed 3 bases and J shed 5 bases, with 10 bases lying between them. This CDR3 has 14 residues. Per germline, CDR1 SGHAT and CDR2 FQNNGV. The CDR3 DNA reads TGTGCCAGCAGCTTGCGACACCAGAATGAAAAACTGTTTTTT. Amino acid sequence: CASSLRHQNEKLFF. The variable domain in full, completed from reference TRBV11-2 and TRBJ1-4, reads EAGVAQSPRYKIIEKRQSVAFWCNPISGHATLYWYQQILGQGPKLLIQFQNNGVVDDSQLPKDRFSAERLKGVDSTLKIQPAKLEDSAVYLCASSLRHQNEKLFFGSGTQLSVL.

This chain joins TRBV5-4 and TRBJ1-6, with a tentative D call TRBD1 (6 bases). V gave up 1 base and J gave up 8 bases, with 19 bases separating them. In germline, CDR1 is SGHNT, CDR2 YYREEE (reference sequence). This CDR3 is built from 17 residues. The CDR3: CASSLSFRGHFYSPLHF. The CDR3 DNA sequence: TGTGCCAGCAGCTTGTCCTTTCGGGGGCATTTTTATTCACCCCTCCACTTT.

The chain links TRBV5-1 to TRBJ1-6; D call uncertain. The CDR3 runs to 13 residues. Trimming stripped 1 base from V and 8 bases from J, with 7 bases between. Germline-derived CDR1 and CDR2 are SGHRS and YFSETQ. The CDR3 DNA sequence: TGCGCCAGCAGCTTGTACCGGGATTCACCCCTCCACTTT. It encodes CASSLYRDSPLHF.

The gene calls are TRBV4-1 and TRBJ2-1; possibly TRBD1 for D (6 bases). Between the trimmed V and J ends, which lost 3 bases and 9 bases, there was a span of 18 bases. CDR1 and CDR2 (germline): MGHRA, YSYEKL. This CDR3 has 15 residues. CDR3 loop: CASSQSGIGGSEQFF. In DNA, the CDR3 is TGCGCCAGCAGCCAGAGCGGCATAGGGGGTAGTGAGCAGTTCTTC.

This chain joins TRBV7-9 and TRBJ2-4; D is possibly TRBD2 (6 bases). CDR1 and CDR2 (germline): SEHNR, FQNEAQ (reference sequence). The CDR3 has 13 residues. V was clipped by 8 bases and J by 7 bases, with 15 bases between them. CDR3 amino acids: CASSRTRENIQYF. The CDR3 DNA reads TGTGCCAGCTCCCGAACTCGGGAGAACATTCAGTACTTC. Full variable domain (rest looked up from reference TRBV7-9 and TRBJ2-4): DTGVSQNPRHKITKRGQNVTFRCDPISEHNRLYWYRQTLGQGPEFLTYFQNEAQLEKSRLLSDRFSAERPKGSFSTLEIQRTEQGDSAMYLCASSRTRENIQYFGAGTRLSVL.

This chain links TRBV5-1 with TRBJ2-3, with D tentatively TRBD2 (7 bases). Germline lookup yields CDR1 SGHRS and CDR2 YFSETQ. The CDR3 is 17 amino acids. Deletions cut 4 bases from V and 6 bases from J, with 24 bases between. The CDR3 here is CASSAPLGAGASDTQYF. The CDR3, as DNA: TGCGCCAGCAGCGCGCCCCTGGGGGCGGGGGCCTCGGATACGCAGTATTTT. Based on the CDR3 plus reference TRBV5-1 and TRBJ2-3, the full variable domain is KAGVTQTPRYLIKTRGQQVTLSCSPISGHRSVSWYQQTPGQGLQFLFEYFSETQRNKGNFPGRFSGRQFSNSRSEMNVSTLELGDSALYLCASSAPLGAGASDTQYFGPGTRLTVL.

The chain links TRBV10-2 to TRBJ2-3; a weak D match, TRBD2 (6 bases). The CDR3 is 11 amino acids. V gave up 6 bases and J gave up 9 bases, with 10 bases separating them. The germline CDR1 and CDR2 sequences are WSHSY and SAAADI. CDR3 nucleotide sequence: TGCGCCAGCAGCGAGGCGGGGACGCAGTATTTT. This codes for CASSEAGTQYF.

In this sample, this clone turned up once. The rearrangement joins TRBV21-1 to TRBJ2-7; the DNA was not used to check the table's D call, TRBD1. TRBV21-1 is described as a pseudogene. This CDR3 is built from 16 residues. CDR3 sequence (DNA): TGTGCCAGCGCCCTTCCTCGGACAGGGGAGTCCTACGAGCAGTACTTC. This codes for CASALPRTGESYEQYF.